This record looks at one T cell receptor (beta chain) sequence and its context. Assay used: immunoSEQ multiplex PCR; TCRdb lists only in-frame clones, some missing. This sample has about 130,000 clones, with 75% to 90% found just once. This entry comes from a study of blood T cell repertoires in COVID-19. The germline V gene encodes CDR1 ENHRY and CDR2 SYGVKD. Losses at the gene ends were 9 bases for V and 3 bases for J; bases not matched to a gene: 7. This CDR3 is 13 amino acids long. The clonotype comes from a man aged 45-65 years with active or convalescent COVID-19. The sample was peripheral blood. V and J are TRBV10-3 and TRBJ1-1; 7 positions agree with TRBD1. This CDR3 reads CAIQTGSDTEAFF. CDR3 bases: TGTGCCATTCAGACAGGGTCGGACACTGAAGCTTTCTTT.